The next 8 T cell receptor beta chains were all read from a single sample in a study of shared clonotypes between healthy human individuals. Repertoires were generated with immunoSEQ multiplex PCR, while TCRdb's copy carries only in-frame clones and drops some. The sample has about 2,100,000 clones; about 92% are singletons. Positively selected for CCR7, the CD45RO-negative cells used as naive CD8 cells excluded terminally differentiated effector memory CD45RA+ cells. Material: naive CD8+ T cells from PBMCs. Receptors originate from a man aged 18-30 years in good health. Some clones in this sample may be carry-over from other donors' samples.

The rearrangement joins TRBV15 to TRBJ1-2, with 8 nucleotides matching TRBD1. Trimming at V came to 0 bases and at J to 3 bases, leaving 12 bases not matched to a gene. The CDR3 length is 18 residues. CDR1 LNHNV and CDR2 YYDKDF come from the germline V gene (reference sequence). The CDR3 sequence is CATSRDRSRGRADYGYTF. CDR3 nucleotide sequence: TGTGCCACCAGCAGAGATAGGAGCAGGGGGCGAGCCGACTATGGCTACACCTTC.

This chain joins TRBV6-1 and TRBJ1-5; perhaps TRBD1 as D (5 bases). Looked up from germline, CDR1 is MNHNS and CDR2 is SASEGT. The CDR3 is 15 amino acids. V was shortened by 7 bases and J by 6 bases, with 19 bases between the two germline ends. The CDR3 DNA follows: TGTGCCAGCATCCCTGCTAGGGGTCTAACTCAGCCCCAGCATTTT. Its translation: CASIPARGLTQPQHF.

The rearrangement links TRBV13 to TRBJ2-7, with 9 bases identical to TRBD2. With 0 bases clipped from V and 2 bases from J, the junction kept 2 bases outside the gene matches. Per germline, CDR1 PRHDT and CDR2 FYEKMQ (reference sequence). The CDR3 is 15 amino acids. CDR3 sequence: CASSLGTSGAYEQYF. CDR3 DNA sequence: TGTGCCAGCAGCTTAGGGACTAGCGGTGCCTACGAGCAGTACTTC.

The gene calls are TRBV28 and TRBJ2-1; the match to TRBD1 covers 8 bases. The length of the CDR3 is 17 residues. V was clipped by 1 base and J by 8 bases; unmatched bases: 13. Germline V CDR1 and CDR2: MDHEN, SYDVKM. Written as DNA, the CDR3 is TGTGCCAGCAGTTTATTAAGGTCTCGGCAGGGGGCTCATGAGCAGTTCTTC. Protein sequence: CASSLLRSRQGAHEQFF.

V gene TRBV7-2 combines with J gene TRBJ2-5; D may be TRBD2 (6 bases). Germline values: CDR1 SGHTA, CDR2 FQGNSA. V shed 8 bases and J shed 1 base, with 17 bases lying between them. CDR3 length: 15 residues. The CDR3 is CASGRLGGTQETQYF. The CDR3 DNA sequence: TGTGCCAGCGGCCGGCTAGGCGGGACCCAAGAGACCCAGTACTTC.

V is TRBV7-9 and J is TRBJ2-1, with 7 bases fitting TRBD2. This CDR3 has 15 amino acids. The germline CDR1 and CDR2 sequences are SEHNR and FQNEAQ (reference sequence). V dropped 3 bases and J dropped 4; count of bases not matched to a gene: 6. CDR3 amino acids: CASSFAGVPYNEQFF. CDR3 in DNA: TGTGCCAGCAGCTTTGCGGGGGTACCTTACAATGAGCAGTTCTTC.

This clone was recorded once. CDR3 sequence reads: CASSTPGGQVNTEAFF. The CDR3 bases are TGTGCCAGCAGCACCCCAGGCGGACAGGTGAACACTGAAGCTTTCTTT. This chain connects TRBV13 to TRBJ1-1, with TRBD1 matching 7 bases. The CDR3 extends over 16 amino acids. V lost 5 bases, J lost 0 bases, and 9 bases stayed unmatched. Germline V gene sequence: CDR1 PRHDT, CDR2 FYEKMQ (reference sequence). Full variable domain (missing parts from reference TRBV13 and TRBJ1-1): AAGVIQSPRHLIKEKRETATLKCYPIPRHDTVYWYQQGPGQDPQFLISFYEKMQSDKGSIPDRFSAQQFSDYHSELNMSSLELGDSALYFCASSTPGGQVNTEAFFGQGTRLTVV.

This CDR3 is CASSVTGTVSYEQYF. The DNA for the CDR3 is TGTGCCAGTAGTGTCACCGGGACCGTCTCCTACGAGCAGTACTTC. V and J are TRBV19 and TRBJ2-7; D tentatively reads TRBD1 or TRBD2 (5 bases each). Deletions cut 5 bases from V and 0 bases from J, with 14 bases between. CDR1 and CDR2 (germline): LNHDA, SQIVND (reference sequence). The CDR3 is made up of 15 amino acids.